Below, 32 T cell receptor beta chains from the same sample are listed, as sequenced in a study of cytomegalovirus exposure and HLA in healthy donors. The study ran its PCR with 60 Vbeta and 13 Jbeta primers. Using immunoSEQ multiplex PCR, the repertoire was profiled, and TCRdb retains in-frame clones only, with some absent. The repertoire holds around 280,000 clones, roughly 90% seen once, with roughly 2% in the top ten. The sample taken for sequencing was PBMCs. These receptors all stem from a woman between 18 and 29 years old in good health and CMV-seronegative.

V is TRBV4-1 and J is TRBJ2-2, with 8 bases lining up with TRBD2. In germline, CDR1 is MGHRA, CDR2 YSYEKL. The CDR3 is 16 residues long. With V trimmed by 1 base and J by 4 bases, 5 bases remained unmatched. CDR3 coding DNA: TGCGCCAGCAGCCAAGTGCGGGGGGCGAGCACCGGGGAGCTGTTTTTT. It codes for CASSQVRGASTGELFF.

The chain uses TRBV2 and TRBJ1-1; D ambiguous. CDR3 length: 15 amino acids. Deletions cut 1 base from V and 0 bases from J, with 9 bases between. The germline CDR1 and CDR2 sequences are SNHLY and FYNNEI. CDR3 amino acids: CASSEVRAMNTEAFF. The CDR3 bases are TGTGCCAGCAGTGAAGTGAGGGCCATGAACACTGAAGCTTTCTTT.

Regarding this clone: The junction shows a germline mismatch at one end, possibly a read error. The CDR3 DNA sequence: TGTTCCAGCAGCTTAATCCAGGGTAACTCTGAAGCTTTCTTT. Translated: CSSSLIQGNSEAFF. The V and J genes are TRBV7-9 and TRBJ1-1, with a weak D call TRBD1 (5 bases). The CDR3 is 14 amino acids. Per germline, CDR1 SEHNR and CDR2 FQNEAQ (reference sequence).

This sequence joins TRBV2 and TRBJ1-1; D ambiguous. The V end was cut by 7 bases, the J end by 7 bases, with 16 bases between. The V gene's germline CDR1 is SNHLY and CDR2 FYNNEI. The CDR3 length is 13 residues. This chain's CDR3 is CASNPGRIVEAFF. As DNA, the CDR3 is TGTGCCAGCAATCCGGGGAGGATTGTTGAAGCTTTCTTT.

The V gene is TRBV11-3, the J gene TRBJ2-2; 7 bases are a match to TRBD2. The V gene's germline CDR1 is SGHNT and CDR2 YENEEA. Trimming removed 5 bases from V and 6 bases from J; junction bases left unmatched: 12. The CDR3 has 16 residues. In DNA, the CDR3 is TGTGCCAGCAGCCCCCTGGCTAGCGGTAACGCCGGGGAGCTGTTTTTT. It is translated as CASSPLASGNAGELFF.

The V call is TRBV6-5, the J call TRBJ2-7, with D maybe TRBD1 (5 bases). The CDR3 sequence is 15 residues long. CDR1 and CDR2 (germline): MNHEY, SVGAGI. V was pared by 0 bases and J by 6 bases, with 15 bases between. The CDR3 sequence is CASSYSSTWGREQYF. The CDR3 DNA reads as TGTGCCAGCAGTTACTCTTCCACTTGGGGCCGCGAGCAGTACTTC.

The table lists this clone with a count of one. The CDR3 nucleotides are TGTGCCAGCAGTGGTACAGGGAACTATGGCTACACCTTC. Translating gives CASSGTGNYGYTF. This chain links TRBV2 with TRBJ1-2, with D tentatively TRBD1 (6 bases). The CDR3 covers 13 residues. V was pared by 4 bases and J by 2 bases, with 8 bases between. The germline gives CDR1 SNHLY, CDR2 FYNNEI.

This chain joins TRBV5-1 and TRBJ2-3, with 8 bases that match TRBD2. Germline-derived CDR1 and CDR2 are SGHRS and YFSETQ. The CDR3 runs 14 residues. V lost 0 bases and J lost 4; bases outside the gene matches: 1. The CDR3 region is CASSLGTSPDTQYF. CDR3 nucleotide sequence: TGCGCCAGCAGCTTGGGGACTAGCCCAGATACGCAGTATTTT.

The V gene is TRBV6-4, the J gene TRBJ2-2; unclear D gene. The ends were cut back, 0 bases at V and 0 bases at J, with 8 bases in the middle. This CDR3 comprises 16 residues. CDR1 and CDR2 from the germline V gene are MRHNA and SNTAGT. The CDR3, as DNA: TGTGCCAGCAGTGACTCACTCCAACCGAACACCGGGGAGCTGTTTTTT. It codes for CASSDSLQPNTGELFF.

J is TRBJ1-1 and V is TRBV6-5; TRBD1 matches at 9 bases. The germline V gene has CDR1 MNHEY and CDR2 SVGAGI. With V trimmed by 3 bases and J by 6 bases, 2 bases remained unmatched. This CDR3 is built from 13 residues. CDR3 region: CASSYTGGAEAFF. The CDR3 DNA follows: TGTGCCAGCAGTTATACAGGGGGCGCTGAAGCTTTCTTT.

As to this clone: An end of the junction differs from the germline gene, which may be a read error. The chain uses TRBV6-1 and TRBJ2-2; TRBD1 aligns across 9 bases. Germline values: CDR1 MNHNS, CDR2 SASEGT. This CDR3 is 15 amino acids long. Here the CDR3 reads CAISGTGSISGELFF. The DNA for the CDR3 is TGTGCCATCAGTGGGACAGGGTCGATATCCGGGGAGCTGTTTTTT.

This rearrangement joins TRBV30 to TRBJ2-3, with a tentative D call TRBD2 (5 bases). The CDR3 has 14 amino acids. CDR1 GTSNPN and CDR2 SVGIG come from the germline V gene (reference sequence). V lost 0 bases to trimming and J lost 4 bases, with 11 bases between them. The CDR3 here is CAWSVGLAPDTQYF. In DNA, the CDR3 is TGTGCCTGGAGTGTAGGTCTAGCCCCAGATACGCAGTATTTT.

This chain links TRBV5-1 with TRBJ2-7, with D uncertain. Germline-derived CDR1 and CDR2 are SGHRS and YFSETQ. The ends were cut back, 5 bases at V and 2 bases at J, with 14 bases in the middle. This CDR3 has 14 residues. CDR3 amino acids: CASRAFGSTYEQYF. As DNA, the CDR3 is TGCGCCAGCAGAGCGTTCGGCAGCACCTACGAGCAGTACTTC. Variable domain in full (rest from reference TRBV5-1 and TRBJ2-7): KAGVTQTPRYLIKTRGQQVTLSCSPISGHRSVSWYQQTPGQGLQFLFEYFSETQRNKGNFPGRFSGRQFSNSRSEMNVSTLELGDSALYLCASRAFGSTYEQYFGPGTRLTVT.

This chain uses TRBV2 with TRBJ1-5; D perhaps matches TRBD1 (6 bases). The germline V and J ends were trimmed by 5 bases and 7 bases, with 18 bases remaining between them. The CDR3 has 15 amino acids. The germline V gene has CDR1 SNHLY and CDR2 FYNNEI. The CDR3 loop reads CASSNLRDKRQPQHF. Here the CDR3 DNA reads TGTGCCAGCAGTAACCTCCGGGACAAACGACAGCCCCAGCATTTT.

The rearrangement links TRBV5-1 to TRBJ2-1; TRBD2 agrees at 13 bases. V dropped 4 bases and J dropped 4; count of bases not matched to a gene: 8. Germline CDR1 SGHRS, CDR2 YFSETQ. The CDR3 has 17 residues. CDR3: CASSQTSGGSHYNEQFF. CDR3 bases: TGCGCCAGCAGCCAGACTAGCGGGGGGTCTCATTACAATGAGCAGTTCTTC.

The gene calls are TRBV19 and TRBJ2-7; D is possibly TRBD1 (6 bases). The CDR3 contains 13 residues. Trimming removed 6 bases from V and 0 bases from J, with 9 bases in between. CDR1 is LNHDA, CDR2 SQIVND, per germline (reference sequence). CDR3 residues: CASSGQLSYEQYF. CDR3 nucleotide sequence: TGTGCCAGTAGCGGACAGCTCTCCTACGAGCAGTACTTC.

The chain carries TRBV6-4 and TRBJ1-2; 10 positions agree with TRBD1. Unmatched junction bases numbered 8, after V lost 4 bases and J lost 6 bases. CDR1 and CDR2 (germline): MRHNA, SNTAGT. This CDR3 comprises 15 residues. This chain's CDR3 is CASSATGQGSHGYTF. In nucleotides, the CDR3 is TGTGCCAGCAGTGCGACGGGACAGGGGAGCCATGGCTACACCTTC.

The gene calls are TRBV9 and TRBJ1-2, with TRBD1 matching 10 bases. The ends lost 3 bases at V and 6 bases at J; junction bases unmatched: 20. Per the germline V gene, CDR1 is SGDLS and CDR2 is YYNGEE. The CDR3 has 19 amino acids. The CDR3 DNA reads TGTGCCAGCAGCGACTCGACAGGGGGCATTACCGTTACTAAGCATGGCTACACCTTC. Its protein is CASSDSTGGITVTKHGYTF. The whole variable domain, remainder taken from reference TRBV9 and TRBJ1-2, is DSGVTQTPKHLITATGQRVTLRCSPRSGDLSVYWYQQSLDQGLQFLIQYYNGEERAKGNILERFSAQQFPDLHSELNLSSLELGDSALYFCASSDSTGGITVTKHGYTFGSGTRLTVV.

The chain couples TRBV18 to TRBJ2-3; 7 bases agree with TRBD2. The V and J ends lost 0 bases and 6 bases, in that order; junction bases with no gene match: 6. The CDR3 covers 15 residues. Germline CDR1 reads KGHSH; CDR2 reads LQKENI. CDR3 loop: CASSPPAGVGDTQYF. CDR3 nucleotides: TGTGCCAGCTCACCACCGGCGGGGGTGGGGGATACGCAGTATTTT. The whole variable domain, filled in from reference TRBV18 and TRBJ2-3, reads NAGVMQNPRHLVRRRGQEARLRCSPMKGHSHVYWYRQLPEEGLKFMVYLQKENIIDESGMPKERFSAEFPKEGPSILRIQQVVRGDSAAYFCASSPPAGVGDTQYFGPGTRLTVL.

V gene TRBV18 combines with J gene TRBJ2-7, with a tentative D call TRBD1 (5 bases). The CDR3 runs to 14 residues. CDR1 KGHSH and CDR2 LQKENI come from the germline V gene. V was pared by 4 bases and J by 3 bases, with 13 bases between. This CDR3 is CASSQGRNNYEQYF. Written as DNA, the CDR3 is TGTGCCAGCTCACAGGGGCGGAACAACTACGAGCAGTACTTC.

This clone was picked up a small number of times. This chain connects TRBV19 to TRBJ1-2; D unresolved. This CDR3 has 13 amino acids. V lost 3 bases, J lost 8 bases, and 13 bases lay in between. Germline lookup yields CDR1 LNHDA and CDR2 SQIVND (reference sequence). CDR3 nucleotide sequence: TGTGCCAGTAGTATGATCTCGTACGAGGGCTACACCTTC. It codes for CASSMISYEGYTF.

V is TRBV5-4 and J is TRBJ2-7; 7 bases line up with TRBD2. Trimming cost V 4 bases and J 3 bases; bases outside gene matches: 10. CDR1 and CDR2 from the germline V gene are SGHNT and YYREEE (reference sequence). This CDR3 spans 15 amino acids. CDR3 amino acids: CASSALRASGYEQYF. Written as DNA, the CDR3 is TGTGCCAGCAGCGCCCTCCGTGCTAGCGGCTACGAGCAGTACTTC.

This clone has just a few counts. The V call is TRBV6-4, the J call TRBJ1-6; TRBD1 matches 10 bases. Germline V gene lookup returns CDR1 MRHNA and CDR2 SNTAGT. The CDR3 sequence is 17 residues long. V shed 2 bases and J 7 bases; nucleotides not matched to a gene: 8. The CDR3 loop is CASSDEGGQGVNSPLHF. CDR3 DNA sequence: TGTGCCAGCAGTGACGAAGGCGGACAGGGGGTCAATTCACCCCTCCACTTT.

This chain links TRBV6-5 with TRBJ1-3; 9 nucleotides agree with TRBD1. With V trimmed by 2 bases and J by 4 bases, 3 bases remained unmatched. The germline gives CDR1 MNHEY, CDR2 SVGAGI. The CDR3 consists of 15 residues. The CDR3 nucleotides read TGTGCCAGCAGTTACGGGACAGGGACCGGAAACACCATATATTTT. Translating gives CASSYGTGTGNTIYF.

The chain uses TRBV13 and TRBJ2-5, with D possibly TRBD2 on 5 matching bases. The CDR3 length is 14 residues. Trimming shortened V by 4 bases and J by 5 bases, and 14 bases separated the two germline ends. Looked up from germline, CDR1 is PRHDT and CDR2 is FYEKMQ (reference sequence). The CDR3 sequence: CASSSRSWEETQYF. In nucleotides, the CDR3 is TGTGCCAGCAGCTCCCGGTCCTGGGAGGAGACCCAGTACTTC.

This clone was seen a few times. V and J are TRBV19 and TRBJ1-2; D call uncertain. The CDR3 consists of 17 residues. The V gene's germline CDR1 is LNHDA and CDR2 SQIVND (reference sequence). The germline V and J ends were trimmed by 3 bases and 0 bases, with 17 bases remaining between them. The CDR3 protein is CASSINAFTGANYGYTF. As DNA, the CDR3 is TGTGCCAGTAGTATCAACGCCTTCACCGGGGCTAACTATGGCTACACCTTC.

The chain combines TRBV9 with TRBJ1-6, with 10 positions matching TRBD1. Germline V gene data show CDR1 as SGDLS and CDR2 as YYNGEE. This CDR3 has 15 residues. V trimming: 0 bases; J trimming: 8 bases; junction bases outside the gene matches: 2. The CDR3 sequence: CASSVGGQGHSPLHF. CDR3 in DNA: TGTGCCAGCAGCGTAGGGGGACAGGGGCATTCACCCCTCCACTTT.

The chain links TRBV5-1 to TRBJ1-5; 7 bases fit TRBD1. The CDR3 totals 15 residues. Germline CDR1 reads SGHRS; CDR2 reads YFSETQ. The V gene end was trimmed by 4 bases and the J gene end by 4 bases; junction bases not matched to a gene: 8. The CDR3 nucleotides read TGCGCCAGCAGCCCGACAGGGCGTGAGAATCAGCCCCAGCATTTT. Protein: CASSPTGRENQPQHF.

V usage is TRBV7-3 and J usage is TRBJ2-3; 15 positions agree with TRBD2. Germline lookup yields CDR1 SGHTA and CDR2 FQGTGA. V lost 3 bases to trimming and J lost 0 bases; unmatched junction nucleotides: 7. The CDR3 is 19 amino acids. This chain's CDR3 is CASSLAGTSGGISTDTQYF. Here the CDR3 DNA reads TGTGCCAGCAGCTTGGCCGGGACTAGCGGGGGGATTAGCACAGATACGCAGTATTTT. The full variable domain, in which reference TRBV7-3 and TRBJ2-3 provide the parts outside the CDR3, is GAGVSQTPSNKVTEKGKYVELRCDPISGHTALYWYRQSLGQGPEFLIYFQGTGAADDSGLPNDRFFAVRPEGSVSTLKIQRTERGDSAVYLCASSLAGTSGGISTDTQYFGPGTRLTVL.

The gene calls are TRBV6-6 and TRBJ2-7, with D tentatively TRBD1 (5 bases). CDR3 length equals 14 residues. The germline V gene has CDR1 MNHNY and CDR2 SVGAGI (reference sequence). V lost 5 bases, J lost 7 bases, and 18 bases lay in between. The CDR3 DNA is TGTGCCAGCAGTCGTATCTCTGACAGTGGGGAGCAGTACTTC. This sequence encodes CASSRISDSGEQYF.

The chain joins TRBV6-5 to TRBJ1-4, with TRBD1 as a possible D gene (6 bases). Germline CDR1 and CDR2: MNHEY and SVGAGI. The germline V and J ends were trimmed by 0 bases and 3 bases, with 11 bases remaining between them. The CDR3 contains 16 residues. The CDR3 nucleotides are TGTGCCAGCAGTTACTCAACAGGGTTGGCTAATGAAAAACTGTTTTTT. It encodes CASSYSTGLANEKLFF.

This sequence joins TRBV4-1 and TRBJ2-1, with D maybe TRBD2 (6 bases). The CDR3 runs 14 residues. Trimming took 4 bases from V and 5 from J, leaving 12 bases between them. Germline assignment: CDR1 MGHRA and CDR2 YSYEKL. The CDR3 loop reads CASSLGGTDNEQFF. CDR3 bases: TGCGCCAGCAGCCTCGGGGGTACCGACAATGAGCAGTTCTTC.